The rows below give T cell receptor beta chains drawn from one sample of a study of circulating CD8 cells and anti-PD-1 response in melanoma. TCRdb reprocessed the reads via MiXCR and lists one record per CDR3 protein. The data contain about 510 distinct CDR3 sequences, approximately 6% of them seen just once; the ten biggest clones take up approximately 41%. This specimen was CD8+ T cells from PBMCs, taken at baseline or after one month of anti-PD-1 therapy (not recorded which). The receptor source for this set is a human donor with melanoma. CDR3s include the opening cysteine and the closing phenylalanine or tryptophan. A D gene is named only where the DNA matches it firmly. Expanded clones get a size class; other rows say once, few or many, or leave the size out.

TRBJ2-1	.	medium-sized	TRBV27	TGTGCCAGCAGTTTCGGCTATGAGCAGTTCTTC	CASSFGYEQFF
TRBJ1-5	.	few	TRBV28	TGTGCCAGCACCAGACCCCGGGGGCCCCAGCATTTT	CASTRPRGPQHF
TRBJ2-7	.	large	TRBV10-3	TGTGCCATCAGTGCCTTTAGCGGACTCTCCTACGAGCAGTACTTC	CAISAFSGLSYEQYF
TRBJ2-3	TRBD2	medium-sized	TRBV20-1	TGCAGTGCTTGGACTAGCGGGGGGGCCCGGGAAGATACGCAGTATTTT	CSAWTSGGAREDTQYF
TRBJ2-5	TRBD1	few	TRBV20-1	TGCAGTGCTAGAGTGCAGGGGGCGATTCGAGAGACCCAGTACTTC	CSARVQGAIRETQYF
TRBJ2-3	.	large	TRBV12-3/TRBV12-4	TGTGCCAGCAGTTTTAGGGGTTATCTAGATACGCAGTATTTT	CASSFRGYLDTQYF
TRBJ2-7	.	.	TRBV5-4	TGTGCCAGCAGCTTGGCCCGGGGGGCAGCCTACGAGCAGTACTTC	CASSLARGAAYEQYF
TRBJ2-7	.	few	TRBV28	TGTGCCAGCAGTTATAGGGGCCCGGGCGAGCAGTACTTC	CASSYRGPGEQYF
TRBJ2-7	.	large	TRBV4-1	TGCGCCAGCAGCCTACCAGGGGCCTACGAGCAGTACTTC	CASSLPGAYEQYF
TRBJ2-1	TRBD2	large	TRBV27	TGTGCCAGCAGTTCCGGCGGGGGGGGTAGCTCCTACAATGAGCAGTTCTTC	CASSSGGGGSSYNEQFF
TRBJ1-1	TRBD1	medium-sized	TRBV29-1	TGCAGCGCCCAGACAGGGGCTGAAGCTTTCTTT	CSAQTGAEAFF
TRBJ1-2	.	few	TRBV28	TGTGCCAGCAGTTTATTAATTTCCGGGCCGGATGGCTACACCTTC	CASSLLISGPDGYTF
TRBJ2-5	.	large	TRBV9	TGTGCCAGCTCTATGACGGGGAATCCCCAAGAGACCCAGTACTTC	CASSMTGNPQETQYF
TRBJ2-7	TRBD1	large	TRBV7-2	TGTGCCAGCAGCCCTCGACAGGGGTGGTACGAGCAGTACTTC	CASSPRQGWYEQYF
TRBJ1-4	TRBD1	medium-sized	TRBV19	TGTGCCAGTAGTTTCCACAGGGGGACTAATGAAAAACTGTTTTTT	CASSFHRGTNEKLFF
TRBJ2-7	.	large	TRBV10-3	TGTGCCATCAGGGACAGTTACGAGCAGTACTTC	CAIRDSYEQYF
TRBJ2-7	.	.	TRBV7-3	TGTGCCAGCAGCCCCCTAGCCCCAGGGAGTTCCTACGAGCAGTACTTC	CASSPLAPGSSYEQYF
TRBJ2-1	.	few	TRBV24-1	TGTGCCACCAGTGATTGGTTTGGAAATGAGCAGTTCTTC	CATSDWFGNEQFF
TRBJ1-1	.	medium-sized	TRBV6-6	TGTGCCAGCAACCAGGGATATGAAGCTTTCTTT	CASNQGYEAFF
TRBJ2-3	.	.	TRBV7-3	TGTGCCAGCAGCTTACAGAGGGGGGGCGCAGATACGCAGTATTTT	CASSLQRGGADTQYF
TRBJ2-2	.	medium-sized	TRBV19	TGTGCCAGTAGTGTCTCCGGGGGCACCGGGGAGCTGTTTTTT	CASSVSGGTGELFF
TRBJ2-3	TRBD2	medium-sized	TRBV12-5	TGTGCTAGTGGATCCGGGACTAGCAGGACAGATACGCAGTATTTT	CASGSGTSRTDTQYF
TRBJ2-7	.	large	TRBV11-2	TGTGCCAGCAGCTTAGGACAGCTCTACGAGCAGTACTTC	CASSLGQLYEQYF